This TCR beta chain was captured in a study of beta chain features in type 1 diabetes. This CDR3 region has 14 residues. CDR1 is SGHTA and CDR2 is FQGNSA in the germline V gene. V shed 4 bases, J shed 4 bases, and the junction held 2 bases outside the gene matches. TCRB transcripts that were expressed got sequenced, as all of the isolated RNA had been reverse transcribed. Some clones are missing from TCRdb's copy, which holds only in-frame ones; the method was immunoSEQ multiplex PCR. The table has approximately 100,000 clones, about two fifths seen once. Sequencing used stem cell memory CD4+ T cells from blood. The TCR originated in a woman aged 18-35 years in good health. The chain has TRBV7-2 and TRBJ1-3; TRBD1 matches 9 bases. For the CDR3, the DNA is TGTGCCAGCAGCTGGGACAGGGCGGGAAACACCATATATTTT. This gives the protein CASSWDRAGNTIYF. Drawing the rest from reference TRBV7-2 and TRBJ1-3, the complete variable domain is GAGVSQSPSNKVTEKGKDVELRCDPISGHTALYWYRQSLGQGLEFLIYFQGNSAPDKSGLPSDRFSAERTGGSVSTLTIQRTQQEDSAVYLCASSWDRAGNTIYFGEGSWLTVV.